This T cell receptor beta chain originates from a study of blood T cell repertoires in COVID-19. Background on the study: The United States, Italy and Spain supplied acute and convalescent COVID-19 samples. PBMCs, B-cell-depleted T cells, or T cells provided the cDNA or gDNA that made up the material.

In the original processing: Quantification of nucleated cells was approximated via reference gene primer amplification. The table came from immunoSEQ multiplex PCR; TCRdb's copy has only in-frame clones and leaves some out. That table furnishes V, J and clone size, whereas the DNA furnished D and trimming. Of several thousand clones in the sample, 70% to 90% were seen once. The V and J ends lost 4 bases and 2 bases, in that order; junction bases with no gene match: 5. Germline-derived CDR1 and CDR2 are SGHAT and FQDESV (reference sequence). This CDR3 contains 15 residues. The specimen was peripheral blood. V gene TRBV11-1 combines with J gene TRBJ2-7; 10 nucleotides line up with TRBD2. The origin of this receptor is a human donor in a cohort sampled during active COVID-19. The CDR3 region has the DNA TGTGCCAGCAGCTATCAGCGGGGGGGCACCTACGAGCAGTACTTC. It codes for CASSYQRGGTYEQYF.